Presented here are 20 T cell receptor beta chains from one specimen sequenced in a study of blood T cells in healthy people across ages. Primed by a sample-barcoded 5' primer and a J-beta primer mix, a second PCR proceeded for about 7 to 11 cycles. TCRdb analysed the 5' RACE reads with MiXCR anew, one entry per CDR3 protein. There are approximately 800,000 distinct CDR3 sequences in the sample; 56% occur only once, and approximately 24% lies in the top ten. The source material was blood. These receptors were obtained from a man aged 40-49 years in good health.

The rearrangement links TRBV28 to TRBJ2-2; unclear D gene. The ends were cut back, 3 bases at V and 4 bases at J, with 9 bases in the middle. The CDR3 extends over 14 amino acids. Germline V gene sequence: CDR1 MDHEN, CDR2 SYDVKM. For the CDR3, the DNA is TGTGCCAGCAGTTTTCGGGCAGCCACCGGGGAGCTGTTTTTT. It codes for CASSFRAATGELFF.

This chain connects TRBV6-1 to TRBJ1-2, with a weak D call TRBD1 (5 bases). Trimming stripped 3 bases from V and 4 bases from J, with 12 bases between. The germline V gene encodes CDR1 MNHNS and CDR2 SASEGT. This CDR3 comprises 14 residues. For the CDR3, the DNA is TGTGCCAGCAGTGATGGGACGGCAGCCTATGGCTACACCTTC. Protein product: CASSDGTAAYGYTF.

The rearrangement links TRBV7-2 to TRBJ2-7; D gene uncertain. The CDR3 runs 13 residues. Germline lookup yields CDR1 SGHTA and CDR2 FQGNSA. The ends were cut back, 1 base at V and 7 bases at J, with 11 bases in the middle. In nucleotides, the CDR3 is TGTGCCAGCAGCTTAGATTGGGCACCGGAGCAGTACTTC. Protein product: CASSLDWAPEQYF.

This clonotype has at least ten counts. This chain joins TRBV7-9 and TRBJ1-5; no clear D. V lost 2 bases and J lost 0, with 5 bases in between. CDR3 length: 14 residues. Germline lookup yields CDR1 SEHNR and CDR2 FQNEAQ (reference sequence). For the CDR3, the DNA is TGTGCCAGCAGCTTACTGGATAGCAATCAGCCCCAGCATTTT. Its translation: CASSLLDSNQPQHF.

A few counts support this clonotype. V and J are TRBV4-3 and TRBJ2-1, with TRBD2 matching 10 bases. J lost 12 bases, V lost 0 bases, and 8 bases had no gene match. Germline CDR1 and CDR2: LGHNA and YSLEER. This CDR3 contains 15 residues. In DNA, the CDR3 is TGCGCCAGCAGCCAAGAAGTCCTAGCGGGAGTCGCGCAGTTCTTC. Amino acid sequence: CASSQEVLAGVAQFF.

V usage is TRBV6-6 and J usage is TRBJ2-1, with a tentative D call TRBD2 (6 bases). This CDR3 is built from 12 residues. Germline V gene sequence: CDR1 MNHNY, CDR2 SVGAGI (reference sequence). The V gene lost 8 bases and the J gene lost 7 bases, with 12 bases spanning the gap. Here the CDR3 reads CASDRSGNEQFF. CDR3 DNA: TGTGCCAGCGACCGCAGCGGGAATGAGCAGTTCTTC.

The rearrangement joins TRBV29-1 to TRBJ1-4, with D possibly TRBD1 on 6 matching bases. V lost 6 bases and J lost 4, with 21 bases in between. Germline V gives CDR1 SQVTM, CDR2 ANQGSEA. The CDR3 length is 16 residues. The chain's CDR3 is CSVLRLNRVGNEKLFF. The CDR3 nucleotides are TGCAGCGTCCTGAGGCTGAACAGGGTTGGTAATGAAAAACTGTTTTTT.

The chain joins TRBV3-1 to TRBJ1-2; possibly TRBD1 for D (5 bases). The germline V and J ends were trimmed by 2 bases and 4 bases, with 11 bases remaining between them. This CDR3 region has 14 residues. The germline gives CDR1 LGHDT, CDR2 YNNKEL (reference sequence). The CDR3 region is CASSQTRGTYGYTF. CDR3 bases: TGTGCCAGCAGCCAAACGAGAGGGACCTATGGCTACACCTTC.

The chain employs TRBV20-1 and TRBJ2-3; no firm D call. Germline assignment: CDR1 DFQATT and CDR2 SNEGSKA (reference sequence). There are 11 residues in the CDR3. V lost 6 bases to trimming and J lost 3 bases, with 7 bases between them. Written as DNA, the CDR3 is TGCAGTGCGAGGCAGACAGATACGCAGTATTTT. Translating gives CSARQTDTQYF.

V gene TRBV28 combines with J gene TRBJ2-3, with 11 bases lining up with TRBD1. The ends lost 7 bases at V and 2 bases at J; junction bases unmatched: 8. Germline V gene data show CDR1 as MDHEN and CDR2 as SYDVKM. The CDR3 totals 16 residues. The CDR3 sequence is CASTLFGQGATDTQYF. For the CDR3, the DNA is TGTGCCAGCACCTTATTTGGACAGGGGGCCACAGATACGCAGTATTTT.

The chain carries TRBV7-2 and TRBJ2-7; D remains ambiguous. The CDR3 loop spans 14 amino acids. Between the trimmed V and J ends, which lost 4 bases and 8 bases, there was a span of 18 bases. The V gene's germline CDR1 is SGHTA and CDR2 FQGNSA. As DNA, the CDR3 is TGTGCCAGCAGCTCAGCCTGGACCCGTGTCCAGCAGTACTTC. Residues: CASSSAWTRVQQYF.

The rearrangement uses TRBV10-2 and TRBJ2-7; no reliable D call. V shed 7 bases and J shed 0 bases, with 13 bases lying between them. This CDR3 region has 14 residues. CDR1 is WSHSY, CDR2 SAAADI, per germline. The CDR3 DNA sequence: TGCGCCAGCATTATGACGGCAAGCTCCTACGAGCAGTACTTC. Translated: CASIMTASSYEQYF.

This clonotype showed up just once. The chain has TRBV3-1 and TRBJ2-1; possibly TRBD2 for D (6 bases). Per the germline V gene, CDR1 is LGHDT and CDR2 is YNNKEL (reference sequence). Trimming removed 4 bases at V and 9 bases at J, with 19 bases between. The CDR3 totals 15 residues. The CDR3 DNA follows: TGTGCCAGCAGCCGAACGGGACTCCAGTTCAGTGAGCAGTTCTTC. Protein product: CASSRTGLQFSEQFF.

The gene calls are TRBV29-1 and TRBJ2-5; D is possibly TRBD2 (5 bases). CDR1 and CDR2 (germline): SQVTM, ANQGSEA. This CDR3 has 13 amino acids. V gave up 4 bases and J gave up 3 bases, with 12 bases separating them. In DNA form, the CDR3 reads TGCAGCGTTGGGCCGAGGAGGAAAGAGACCCAGTACTTC. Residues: CSVGPRRKETQYF.

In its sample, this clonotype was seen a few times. The CDR3 DNA sequence: TGTGCCAGCAGTTCGTCCGGGACTAGCGGCTACAATGAGCAGTACTTC. Its translation: CASSSSGTSGYNEQYF. The chain links TRBV28 to TRBJ2-1, with 11 bases matching TRBD2. The J call may be mistaken, given a closer DNA end match to TRBJ2-7. The CDR3 loop spans 16 amino acids. Looked up from germline, CDR1 is MDHEN and CDR2 is SYDVKM.

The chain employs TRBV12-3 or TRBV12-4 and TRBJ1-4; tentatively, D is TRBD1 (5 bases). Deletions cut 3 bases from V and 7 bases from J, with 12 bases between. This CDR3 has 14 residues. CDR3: CASSFGGFGEKLFF. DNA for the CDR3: TGTGCCAGCAGTTTTGGGGGTTTCGGTGAAAAACTGTTTTTT.

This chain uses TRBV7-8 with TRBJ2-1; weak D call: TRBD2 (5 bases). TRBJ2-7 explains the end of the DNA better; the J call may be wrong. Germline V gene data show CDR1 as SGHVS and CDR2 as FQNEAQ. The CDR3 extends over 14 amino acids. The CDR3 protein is CASSLRGGYNEQYF. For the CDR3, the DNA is TGTGCCAGCAGCTTACGCGGAGGCTACAATGAGCAGTACTTC.

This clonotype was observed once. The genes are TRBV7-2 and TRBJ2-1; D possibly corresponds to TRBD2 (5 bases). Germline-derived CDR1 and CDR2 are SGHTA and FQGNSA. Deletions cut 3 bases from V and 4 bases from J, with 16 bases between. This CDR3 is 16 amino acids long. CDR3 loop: CASSFQTSGGYNEQFF. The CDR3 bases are TGTGCCAGCAGCTTCCAAACCTCGGGCGGGTACAATGAGCAGTTCTTC.

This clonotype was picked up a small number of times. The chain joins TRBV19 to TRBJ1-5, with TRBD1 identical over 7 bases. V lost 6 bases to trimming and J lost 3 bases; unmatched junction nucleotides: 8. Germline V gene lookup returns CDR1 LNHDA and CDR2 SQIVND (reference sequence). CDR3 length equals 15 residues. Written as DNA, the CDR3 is TGTGCCAGTAGCAGGGGGGGGGCCTCCAATCAGCCCCAGCATTTT. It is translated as CASSRGGASNQPQHF.

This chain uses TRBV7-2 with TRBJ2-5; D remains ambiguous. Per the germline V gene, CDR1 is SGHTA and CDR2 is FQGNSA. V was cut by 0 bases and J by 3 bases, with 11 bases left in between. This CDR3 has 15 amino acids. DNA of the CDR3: TGTGCCAGCAGCTTAGCAGGGTTGGGTGAAGAGACCCAGTACTTC. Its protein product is CASSLAGLGEETQYF.